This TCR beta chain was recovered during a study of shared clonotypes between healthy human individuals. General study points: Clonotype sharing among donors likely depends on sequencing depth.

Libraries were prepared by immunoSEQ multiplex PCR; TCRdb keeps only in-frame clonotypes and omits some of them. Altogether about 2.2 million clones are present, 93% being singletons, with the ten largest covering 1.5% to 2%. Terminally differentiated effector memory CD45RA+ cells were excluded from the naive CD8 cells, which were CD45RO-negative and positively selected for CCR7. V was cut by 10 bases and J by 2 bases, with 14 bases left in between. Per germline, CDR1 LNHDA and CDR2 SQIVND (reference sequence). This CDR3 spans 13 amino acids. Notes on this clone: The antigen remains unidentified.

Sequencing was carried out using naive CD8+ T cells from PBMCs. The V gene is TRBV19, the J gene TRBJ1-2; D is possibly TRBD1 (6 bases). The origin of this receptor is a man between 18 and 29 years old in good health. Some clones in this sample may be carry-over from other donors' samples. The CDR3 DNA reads TGTGCCACCATCGGGGGGCTGAACTATGGCTACACCTTC. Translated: CATIGGLNYGYTF.